The T cell receptor beta chain under discussion was sequenced for a study of blood T cell repertoires in COVID-19. Study overall: Sites in the United States, Italy and Spain provided acute and convalescent COVID-19 samples. PBMCs, B-cell-depleted T cells, or T cells provided the cDNA or gDNA that made up the material.

Recovery meant two consecutive negative NP/OP PCR tests, professional clearance, or resolved symptoms. V shed 4 bases, J shed 7 bases, and the junction held 10 bases outside the gene matches. This CDR3 is built from 14 residues. CDR1 and CDR2 (germline): SGHRS, YFSETQ. In the source study's methods: Estimates of nucleated cell counts were drawn from the amplification of reference gene primers. Using immunoSEQ multiplex PCR, the repertoire was profiled, and TCRdb retains in-frame clones only, with some absent. That table supplies the V and J calls and clone size; D and trimming were determined from the DNA. The data show 200,000 to 300,000 clones, around nine tenths seen once.

The specimen was PBMCs or T cells enriched from blood (not recorded which). The sequence was obtained from a woman aged 25 to 39 who had recovered from COVID-19. The J gene is TRBJ1-2, the V gene TRBV5-1; 7 positions match TRBD1. The CDR3 here is CASSKGTELFGYTF. Here the CDR3 DNA reads TGCGCCAGCAGCAAAGGGACAGAGTTATTTGGCTACACCTTC.